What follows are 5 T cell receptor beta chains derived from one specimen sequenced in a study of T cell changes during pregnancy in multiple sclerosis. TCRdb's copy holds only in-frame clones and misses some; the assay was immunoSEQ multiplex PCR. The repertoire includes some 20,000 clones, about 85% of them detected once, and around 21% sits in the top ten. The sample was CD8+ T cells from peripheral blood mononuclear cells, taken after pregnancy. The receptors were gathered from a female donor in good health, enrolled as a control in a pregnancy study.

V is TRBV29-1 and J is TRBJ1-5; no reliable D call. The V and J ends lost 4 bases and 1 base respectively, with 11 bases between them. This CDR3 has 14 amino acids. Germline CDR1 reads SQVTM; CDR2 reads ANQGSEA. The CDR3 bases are TGCAGCGTTGCCGATGACATGAGCAATCAGCCCCAGCATTTT. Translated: CSVADDMSNQPQHF.

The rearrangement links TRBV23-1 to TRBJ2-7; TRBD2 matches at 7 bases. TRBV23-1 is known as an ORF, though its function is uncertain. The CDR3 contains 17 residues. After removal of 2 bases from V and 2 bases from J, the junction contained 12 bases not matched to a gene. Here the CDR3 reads CASSQRYASGGPYEQYF. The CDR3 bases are TGCGCCAGCAGTCAACGCTATGCTAGCGGTGGGCCCTACGAGCAGTACTTC.

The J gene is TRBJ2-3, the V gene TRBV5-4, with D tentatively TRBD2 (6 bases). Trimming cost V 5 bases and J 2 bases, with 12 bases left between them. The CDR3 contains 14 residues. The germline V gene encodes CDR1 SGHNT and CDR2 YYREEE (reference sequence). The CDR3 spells CASRPEGFTDTQYF. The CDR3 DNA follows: TGTGCCAGCAGACCGGAGGGCTTCACAGATACGCAGTATTTT.

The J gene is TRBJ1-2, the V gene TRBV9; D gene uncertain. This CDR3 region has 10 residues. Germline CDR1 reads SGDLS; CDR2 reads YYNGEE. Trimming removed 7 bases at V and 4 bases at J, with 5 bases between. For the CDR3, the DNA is TGTGCCAGCGGAGGCTATGGCTACACCTTC. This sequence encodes CASGGYGYTF.

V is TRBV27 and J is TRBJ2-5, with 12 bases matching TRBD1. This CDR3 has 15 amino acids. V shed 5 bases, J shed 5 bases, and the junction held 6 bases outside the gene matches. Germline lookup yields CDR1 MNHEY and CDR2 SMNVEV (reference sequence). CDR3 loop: CASSPGTGGQETQYF. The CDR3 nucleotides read TGTGCCAGCAGTCCTGGGACAGGGGGCCAGGAGACCCAGTACTTC.